The next 30 T cell receptor beta chains were all read from a single sample in a study of cytomegalovirus exposure and HLA in healthy donors. It was with 60 Vbeta and 13 Jbeta primers that the PCR ran. Method: immunoSEQ multiplex PCR; TCRdb's copy keeps in-frame clones and lacks some. The table records 120,000 to 150,000 clones, roughly 80% of them present only once. Sequencing was done on a sample of PBMCs. Receptor source: a man aged 30-40 years in good health and CMV-seropositive.

V is TRBV5-1 and J is TRBJ1-1, with D perhaps matching TRBD1 (5 bases). V gave up 0 bases and J gave up 2 bases, with 8 bases separating them. Germline CDR1 reads SGHRS; CDR2 reads YFSETQ. CDR3 size: 14 residues. CDR3 nucleotides: TGCGCCAGCAGCTTGGGACAGACAAACACTGAAGCTTTCTTT. As protein: CASSLGQTNTEAFF.

The rearrangement joins TRBV6-5 to TRBJ2-5; a weak D match, TRBD1 (5 bases). CDR3 length equals 15 residues. CDR1 and CDR2 (germline): MNHEY, SVGAGI. The V end was cut by 3 bases, the J end by 2 bases, with 13 bases between. CDR3 sequence: CASSYMPGRQETQYF. The CDR3 DNA reads TGTGCCAGCAGTTATATGCCAGGGCGGCAAGAGACCCAGTACTTC.

The chain employs TRBV6-5 and TRBJ2-7; 10 bases are shared with TRBD1. This CDR3 has 15 amino acids. V trimming: 2 bases; J trimming: 3 bases; junction bases outside the gene matches: 4. Germline CDR1 and CDR2: MNHEY and SVGAGI. The CDR3 DNA sequence: TGTGCCAGCAGTTACGCGGGACAGGGGATCTACGAGCAGTACTTC. Amino acid sequence: CASSYAGQGIYEQYF.

The rearrangement uses TRBV11-2 and TRBJ2-5; D is perhaps TRBD2 (6 bases). The J call could be wrong; TRBJ2-7 is a better fit for the DNA end. In germline, CDR1 is SGHAT, CDR2 FQNNGV. The CDR3 loop spans 11 amino acids. The CDR3 DNA follows: TGTGCCAGCAGCTTCGGGAGCGAGCAGTACTTC. Amino acids: CASSFGSEQYF.

This CDR3 is CASSLAGTSNNEQFF. The CDR3, as DNA: TGTGCCAGCAGCTTAGCCGGGACTAGCAACAATGAGCAGTTCTTC. The chain combines TRBV7-6 with TRBJ2-1; TRBD2 agrees at 9 bases. The CDR3 is 15 residues long. After removal of 0 bases from V and 5 bases from J, the junction contained 2 bases not matched to a gene. Germline-derived CDR1 and CDR2 are SGHVS and FNYEAQ.

This clone came up a few times. The rearrangement joins TRBV6-5 to TRBJ2-2, with D uncertain. This CDR3 has 15 amino acids. V lost 4 bases and J 3 bases, leaving 12 bases between the germline ends. CDR1 is MNHEY, CDR2 SVGAGI, per germline. This CDR3 is CASSFESVHTGELFF. The CDR3 nucleotides are TGTGCCAGCAGTTTTGAGTCGGTTCACACCGGGGAGCTGTTTTTT.

This clone is a singleton in its sample. The rearrangement joins TRBV6-5 to TRBJ2-3; a possible D gene is TRBD2 (5 bases). Between the trimmed V and J ends, which lost 6 bases and 4 bases, there was a span of 14 bases. This CDR3 is 14 amino acids long. Germline lookup yields CDR1 MNHEY and CDR2 SVGAGI. CDR3 residues: CASRRSRGADTQYF. CDR3 nucleotides: TGTGCCAGCAGGAGGAGCCGGGGAGCAGATACGCAGTATTTT.

With respect to this clone: The sample holds other DNA sequences that translate to the same CDR3. The chain couples TRBV5-6 to TRBJ1-3; no clear D gene. Trimming cost V 4 bases and J 3 bases, with 14 bases left between them. Germline V gene sequence: CDR1 SGHDT, CDR2 YYEEEE. CDR3 length: 15 amino acids. The CDR3 loop is CASSLGTEIGNTIYF. The DNA of the CDR3 is TGTGCCAGCAGCCTGGGCACAGAGATTGGAAACACCATATATTTT.

This rearrangement joins TRBV5-6 to TRBJ1-6; TRBD1 agrees at 10 bases. V shed 0 bases and J 8 bases; nucleotides not matched to a gene: 5. CDR1 and CDR2 (germline): SGHDT, YYEEEE. This CDR3 is 16 amino acids long. This CDR3 reads CASSLGPGQGYSPLHF. Written as DNA, the CDR3 is TGTGCCAGCAGCTTGGGACCGGGACAGGGGTATTCACCCCTCCACTTT.

CDR3 loop: CASSSDRVNRPQHF. The DNA for the CDR3 is TGTGCCAGCAGTTCCGACAGGGTCAATCGTCCCCAGCATTTT. The chain links TRBV27 to TRBJ1-5, with 7 positions matching TRBD1. V shed 4 bases and J 10 bases; nucleotides not matched to a gene: 10. This CDR3 region has 14 residues. Germline CDR1 is MNHEY and CDR2 is SMNVEV (reference sequence).

The chain carries TRBV5-5 and TRBJ2-5; TRBD1 agrees at 10 bases. The length of the CDR3 is 15 residues. CDR1 is SGHKS and CDR2 is YYEKEE in the germline V gene (reference sequence). V was pared by 6 bases and J by 5 bases, with 10 bases of the junction left unmatched. The chain's CDR3 is CASTSPRTGGETQYF. DNA of the CDR3: TGTGCCAGCACCTCTCCCAGGACAGGGGGTGAGACCCAGTACTTC. The full variable domain, completed using reference TRBV5-5 and TRBJ2-5, is DAGVTQSPTHLIKTRGQQVTLRCSPISGHKSVSWYQQVLGQGPQFIFQYYEKEERGRGNFPDRFSARQFPNYSSELNVNALLLGDSALYLCASTSPRTGGETQYFGPGTRLLVL.

The chain couples TRBV10-3 to TRBJ1-2, with no clear D. The germline gives CDR1 ENHRY, CDR2 SYGVKD. Trimming stripped 2 bases from V and 1 base from J, with 5 bases between. The CDR3 consists of 13 residues. The CDR3 nucleotides read TGTGCCATCAGTGAGACATTTAACTATGGCTACACCTTC. It codes for CAISETFNYGYTF.

The chain recombines TRBV27 with TRBJ1-5; possibly TRBD1 for D (6 bases). V lost 6 bases, J lost 2 bases, and 17 bases lay in between. The CDR3 consists of 16 residues. CDR1 is MNHEY and CDR2 is SMNVEV in the germline V gene (reference sequence). CDR3 DNA: TGTGCCAGCAGGGATAAACAGGGATTCGGCAATCAGCCCCAGCATTTT. Translating it yields CASRDKQGFGNQPQHF.

This clone showed up just once. The chain couples TRBV5-1 to TRBJ2-7; no clear D. Per the germline V gene, CDR1 is SGHRS and CDR2 is YFSETQ. The CDR3 spans 16 residues. V was pared by 4 bases and J by 3 bases, with 20 bases between. The CDR3 bases are TGCGCCAGCAGCACCATTCTAGGTCTCGCGGTCTACGAGCAGTACTTC. Its protein product is CASSTILGLAVYEQYF.

This CDR3 is CASSVGGRGSEQYF. The CDR3 bases are TGTGCCAGCAGCGTAGGCGGGAGGGGCTCCGAGCAGTACTTC. The V gene is TRBV9, the J gene TRBJ2-7, with TRBD2 matching 9 bases. Losses at the gene ends were 0 bases for V and 6 bases for J; bases not matched to a gene: 4. Germline CDR1 and CDR2: SGDLS and YYNGEE. The CDR3 runs to 14 residues.

The rearrangement uses TRBV18 and TRBJ1-3, with TRBD1 identical over 7 bases. This CDR3 comprises 13 residues. Germline V gene sequence: CDR1 KGHSH, CDR2 LQKENI. After removal of 6 bases from V and 4 bases from J, the junction contained 3 bases not matched to a gene. The CDR3 protein is CASSTGQGNTIYF. Written as DNA, the CDR3 is TGTGCCAGCTCGACGGGACAGGGAAACACCATATATTTT.

A single count supports this clone. The V call is TRBV4-1, the J call TRBJ2-7; TRBD2 agrees at 12 bases. Germline CDR1 and CDR2: MGHRA and YSYEKL. The CDR3 loop spans 15 amino acids. V dropped 1 base and J dropped 4; count of bases not matched to a gene: 2. The CDR3 DNA follows: TGCGCCAGCAGCCAAGGGACTAGCGGGATGTACGAGCAGTACTTC. Translation gives CASSQGTSGMYEQYF.

J is TRBJ1-4 and V is TRBV28, with a possible D match to TRBD1 (5 bases). V dropped 5 bases and J dropped 2 bases, with 18 bases sitting between them. The CDR3 runs 17 residues. Germline V CDR1 and CDR2: MDHEN, SYDVKM. CDR3 loop: CASSARGTGATNEKLFF. The CDR3 coding sequence is TGTGCCAGCAGTGCGCGGGGTACAGGCGCCACTAATGAAAAACTGTTTTTT.

This clone showed up just a few times. The rearrangement uses TRBV27 and TRBJ2-1; TRBD2 matches at 15 bases. The CDR3 is made up of 14 amino acids. J gave up 7 bases and V 11 bases, and 6 bases lay outside the gene matches. Germline lookup yields CDR1 MNHEY and CDR2 SMNVEV (reference sequence). The CDR3 nucleotides are TGTGCCGTCTGGGGACTAGCGGGGGGAAATGAGCAGTTCTTC. As protein: CAVWGLAGGNEQFF.

This clone has only a few counts. Other DNA sequences in this specimen translate into the identical CDR3. This rearrangement joins TRBV28 to TRBJ2-2; perhaps TRBD2 as D (5 bases). The ends were cut back, 9 bases at V and 1 base at J, with 12 bases in the middle. The CDR3 totals 14 residues. Germline V lookup: CDR1 MDHEN, CDR2 SYDVKM. Here the CDR3 DNA reads TGTGCCAGTAGACAAGGGAGGAACACCGGGGAGCTGTTTTTT. This translates into CASRQGRNTGELFF.

This clone has only a few counts. This rearrangement joins TRBV5-1 to TRBJ2-2; no clear D. The germline gives CDR1 SGHRS, CDR2 YFSETQ. The germline V and J ends were trimmed by 4 bases and 5 bases, with 21 bases remaining between them. This CDR3 region has 17 residues. This chain's CDR3 is CASSPSGSTYRTGELFF. The CDR3 coding sequence is TGCGCCAGCAGCCCCTCCGGTTCTACCTACCGGACCGGGGAGCTGTTTTTT.

This chain links TRBV7-9 with TRBJ1-1; D is unclear. The CDR3 covers 12 residues. V lost 4 bases and J lost 10, with 13 bases in between. The germline V gene has CDR1 SEHNR and CDR2 FQNEAQ (reference sequence). The CDR3: CASSSGDLVAFF. The DNA of the CDR3 is TGTGCCAGCAGCTCCGGGGATCTGGTAGCTTTCTTT.

The rearrangement uses TRBV5-1 and TRBJ1-5; D gene unclear. The V and J ends lost 0 bases and 3 bases respectively, with 7 bases between them. Germline CDR1 SGHRS, CDR2 YFSETQ. The CDR3 length is 14 residues. This CDR3 reads CASSLDGYNQPQHF. CDR3 sequence (DNA): TGCGCCAGCAGCTTGGACGGTTACAATCAGCCCCAGCATTTT.

In its sample, this clone was seen a few times. The chain has TRBV27 and TRBJ1-2; TRBD1 matches 8 bases. V dropped 3 bases and J dropped 5; count of bases not matched to a gene: 2. The CDR3 is made up of 13 amino acids. CDR1 MNHEY and CDR2 SMNVEV come from the germline V gene (reference sequence). DNA for the CDR3: TGTGCCAGCAGTTTGTACAGGGGGTATGGCTACACCTTC. The encoded protein is CASSLYRGYGYTF.

Here the CDR3 reads CASSYRRPGTPYEQYF. CDR3 nucleotides: TGTGCCAGCAGTTACCGACGCCCCGGGACACCCTACGAGCAGTACTTC. The V call is TRBV6-5, the J call TRBJ2-7; maybe TRBD1 (6 bases). Trimming left V 2 bases short and J 2 bases short, with 16 bases between. Germline CDR1 reads MNHEY; CDR2 reads SVGAGI. The CDR3 loop spans 16 amino acids.

The gene calls are TRBV18 and TRBJ1-4, with D unclear. Per germline, CDR1 KGHSH and CDR2 LQKENI. V was cut by 3 bases and J by 0 bases, with 11 bases left in between. The CDR3 runs 16 residues. The CDR3 bases are TGTGCCAGCTCACCTTCGGGATTCGCAACTAATGAAAAACTGTTTTTT. Translating gives CASSPSGFATNEKLFF. Complete variable domain (other parts from reference TRBV18 and TRBJ1-4): NAGVMQNPRHLVRRRGQEARLRCSPMKGHSHVYWYRQLPEEGLKFMVYLQKENIIDESGMPKERFSAEFPKEGPSILRIQQVVRGDSAAYFCASSPSGFATNEKLFFGSGTQLSVL.

This clone was observed a handful of times. This chain connects TRBV6-1 to TRBJ2-1; 7 bases match TRBD2. Germline V lookup: CDR1 MNHNS, CDR2 SASEGT. This CDR3 region has 15 residues. V gave up 1 base and J gave up 4 bases; unmatched junction bases: 4. Written as DNA, the CDR3 is TGTGCCAGCAGTGAAGAAGGCGGGGGTTACAATGAGCAGTTCTTC. It codes for CASSEEGGGYNEQFF.

This clone has only one observation. The chain has TRBV27 and TRBJ2-1; 9 bases agree with TRBD2. V trimming: 1 base; J trimming: 9 bases; junction bases outside the gene matches: 10. CDR1 and CDR2 (germline): MNHEY, SMNVEV (reference sequence). The CDR3 loop spans 16 amino acids. The CDR3 protein is CASSLWSSGRSGEQFF. The DNA for the CDR3 is TGTGCCAGCAGTTTATGGTCCAGCGGGAGGTCGGGTGAGCAGTTCTTC.

The chain combines TRBV4-1 with TRBJ2-4; D might be TRBD2 (6 bases). CDR1 and CDR2 (germline): MGHRA, YSYEKL. CDR3 size: 19 residues. V was pared by 3 bases and J by 1 base, with 22 bases between. CDR3 region: CASSHLGGLKGVAKNIQYF. The CDR3 DNA reads TGCGCCAGCAGCCACCTGGGGGGTTTAAAAGGGGTCGCCAAAAACATTCAGTACTTC.

This chain joins TRBV10-3 and TRBJ2-5; 10 positions agree with TRBD2. With 0 bases clipped from V and 5 bases from J, the junction kept 6 bases outside the gene matches. Germline CDR1 is ENHRY and CDR2 is SYGVKD. The CDR3 totals 16 residues. The DNA for the CDR3 is TGTGCCATCAGTGAGTCTTTAGCGGGGGGACCGGAGACCCAGTACTTC. Its protein is CAISESLAGGPETQYF.